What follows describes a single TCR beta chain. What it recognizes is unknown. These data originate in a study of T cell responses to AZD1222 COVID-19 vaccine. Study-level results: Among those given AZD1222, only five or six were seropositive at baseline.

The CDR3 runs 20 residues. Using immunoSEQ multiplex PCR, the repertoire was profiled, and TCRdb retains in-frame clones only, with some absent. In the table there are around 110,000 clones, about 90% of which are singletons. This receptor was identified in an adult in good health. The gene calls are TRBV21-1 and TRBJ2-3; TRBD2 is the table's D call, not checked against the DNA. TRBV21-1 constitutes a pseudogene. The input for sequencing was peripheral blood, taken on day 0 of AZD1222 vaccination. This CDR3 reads CASSKHRPPQAGKSTDTQYF. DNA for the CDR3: TGTGCCAGCAGCAAACACCGCCCCCCCCAAGCGGGAAAGAGCACAGATACGCAGTATTTT.